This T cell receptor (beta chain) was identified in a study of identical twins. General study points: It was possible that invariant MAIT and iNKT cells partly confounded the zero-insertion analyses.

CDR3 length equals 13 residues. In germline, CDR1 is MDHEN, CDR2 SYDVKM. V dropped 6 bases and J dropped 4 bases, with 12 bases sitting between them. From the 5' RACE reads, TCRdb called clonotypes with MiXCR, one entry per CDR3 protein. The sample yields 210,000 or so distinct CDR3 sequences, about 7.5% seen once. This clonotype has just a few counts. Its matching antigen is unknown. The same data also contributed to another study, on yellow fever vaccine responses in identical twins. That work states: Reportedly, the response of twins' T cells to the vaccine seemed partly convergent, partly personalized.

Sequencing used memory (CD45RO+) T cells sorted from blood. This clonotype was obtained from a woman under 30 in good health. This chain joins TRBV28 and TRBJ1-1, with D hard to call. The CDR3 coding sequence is TGTGCCAGCAGACCAGACGAGAGCACTGAAGCTTTCTTT. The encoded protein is CASRPDESTEAFF.